The sequence of this T cell receptor (beta chain) was determined in a study of blood T cell repertoires in COVID-19 (dated by TCRdb to 2019 to 2021). Context from the whole study: Collaborator samples came from the United States, Italy and Spain and covered acute and convalescent phases of COVID-19. The prospective study material was composed of cDNA or gDNA derived from T cells, B-cell-depleted T cells, or PBMCs. Where available, HLA class I and class II types were taken from metadata supplied by the sample provider and were not determined by assay-based typing. The samples were drawn from the first 160 participants of the ongoing ImmuneRACE study and from 1,254 subjects provided by 6 global collaborators. Deeply sampled blood TCRbeta repertoires from subjects exposed to, actively infected with, or recovered from COVID-19 were included in the dataset. A freely available public database, intended as a resource for researchers studying the immune response to SARS-CoV-2, is where the repertoires were released. Sample metadata almost always included a de-identified subject ID, COVID-19 status, age in years and sex.

The immunoSEQ Assay, a bias-controlled multiplex PCR, was used to amplify TCRbeta CDR3 regions from genomic DNA. Per the original workflow: The number of nucleated cells in each sample was estimated from the amplification of reference gene primers within the assay. Sequence reads were collapsed and filtered to measure the absolute abundance of every unique TCRbeta CDR3 rearrangement. Productive Simpson clonality was computed per sample as the square root of Simpson's diversity index over productive rearrangements. Imported from immuneACCESS, the table was reduced by TCRdb to in-frame sequences with V and J called. These copies leave out some clones; in studies compared against another copy, an unresolved V gene accounts for under half, and the cause of the remainder is not known. D and trimming come from the DNA, and the V and J calls and clone size come from that table. Counted in this sample were 250,000 to 350,000 clones; approximately 92% of them appeared once. Clones ranked in the top ten supply 0.95% to 1.2% of the sample.

Enrolling through a virtual design, the prospective study's participants ranged in age from about 18 to 100 years and lived across roughly 24 United States geographic areas. Cohort assignment in the prospective study relied on participant-reported clinical history from a screening survey and a study questionnaire. Recovered participants in ImmuneRACE Cohort 3 were defined by two consecutive negative NP/OP PCR tests, clearance by a healthcare professional, or resolution of symptoms. In the prospective study, whole blood, serum and a nasopharyngeal or oropharyngeal swab were collected from each participant by mobile phlebotomists. Additional blood draws and questionnaires over an approximately 2-month period could optionally be provided by prospective study participants. Before DNA extraction, prospective study blood samples were shipped either frozen or at room temperature. General study outcomes and caveats: The amount of clinical and demographic metadata varied by source and participant and was provided uncurated.

A remark on this clone: Its antigen is unknown. No base-level quality is on record; no much larger clone is a single base apart.

The source is a woman aged 30 to 39 who had recovered from COVID-19. Sequences were obtained from PBMCs or T cells enriched from blood (not recorded which).

This receptor carries the CDR3 CAISAQGSEQYF. The DNA sequence is as follows: TGTGCCATCAGTGCCCAGGGGAGCGAGCAGTACTTC. Recombination linked TRBV10-3 to TRBJ2-7; D gene: possibly TRBD1, on 6 matching bases. Including the terminal cysteine and phenylalanine, the CDR3 comprises 12 residues. Only the CDR3 DNA stays, 36 bases, in frame from base 1. Deletion took 4 bases off V and 6 bases off J, with a span of 10 bases between the germline ends. CDR1 and CDR2, looked up from the germline V gene, are ENHRY and SYGVKD.